One sample yielded the 21 T cell receptor beta chains listed below, sequenced in a study of shared clonotypes between healthy human individuals. Sequenced by immunoSEQ multiplex PCR; TCRdb stores in-frame clones only, minus some. The repertoire includes under 2.5 million clones, roughly 90% of them detected once, and more than 0.35% sits in the top ten. Material for sequencing was naive CD4+ T cells from PBMCs. As for subset: CD45RA+ positively selected. The receptors come from a man aged 18 to 29 in good health. Some clones in this sample may be carry-over from other donors' samples.

The chain is built from TRBV6-4 and TRBJ2-1, with 14 bases matching TRBD2. This CDR3 region has 16 residues. Per germline, CDR1 MRHNA and CDR2 SNTAGT. J was trimmed by 9 bases and V by 4 bases; bases with no gene match: 8. In DNA, the CDR3 is TGTGCCAGCAGTGTCATGGGACTAGCGGGGGCGTCTGAGCAGTTCTTC. Protein: CASSVMGLAGASEQFF.

The gene calls are TRBV7-2 and TRBJ2-5; D unclear. Germline V lookup: CDR1 SGHTA, CDR2 FQGNSA. The CDR3 is 14 residues long. Trimming took off 0 bases at V and 7 bases at J, with 12 bases between the two ends. In DNA form, the CDR3 reads TGTGCCAGCAGCTTAGCGGGCCTAGTTGGGACCCAGTACTTC. Its translation: CASSLAGLVGTQYF.

The J gene is TRBJ1-2, the V gene TRBV6-4; 10 nucleotides align to TRBD1. J gave up 6 bases and V 6 bases, and 13 bases lay outside the gene matches. Per the germline V gene, CDR1 is MRHNA and CDR2 is SNTAGT. The CDR3 consists of 16 residues. This CDR3 is CASSRVPGTGVDGYTF. The CDR3, as DNA: TGTGCCAGCAGCCGCGTACCCGGGACAGGGGTGGATGGCTACACCTTC.

V is TRBV11-3 and J is TRBJ2-5; D unclear. The V end was cut by 4 bases, the J end by 5 bases, with 14 bases between. The germline V gene encodes CDR1 SGHNT and CDR2 YENEEA. This CDR3 has 14 amino acids. Here the CDR3 DNA reads TGTGCCAGCAGCTCTCGATCATCGAGGGAGACCCAGTACTTC. Its protein product is CASSSRSSRETQYF.

The CDR3: CASALSGTGYNQPQHF. DNA of the CDR3: TGTGCCAGTGCCCTCTCCGGGACAGGGTATAATCAGCCCCAGCATTTT. The chain combines TRBV19 with TRBJ1-5; 9 bases map to TRBD1. Germline CDR1 reads LNHDA; CDR2 reads SQIVND (reference sequence). The CDR3 extends over 16 amino acids. The V and J ends lost 8 bases and 4 bases, in that order; junction bases with no gene match: 12. The whole variable domain, remainder taken from reference TRBV19 and TRBJ1-5, is DGGITQSPKYLFRKEGQNVTLSCEQNLNHDAMYWYRQDPGQGLRLIYYSQIVNDFQKGDIAEGYSVSREKKESFPLTVTSAQKNPTAFYLCASALSGTGYNQPQHFGDGTRLSIL.

J is TRBJ2-1 and V is TRBV2; 7 bases align to TRBD2. With 4 bases clipped from V and 1 base from J, the junction kept 4 bases outside the gene matches. Germline CDR1 is SNHLY and CDR2 is FYNNEI. The CDR3 has 15 residues. CDR3 DNA sequence: TGTGCCAGCAGTGCGGAGCGGGATTCCTACAATGAGCAGTTCTTC. As protein: CASSAERDSYNEQFF.

The rearrangement uses TRBV7-2 and TRBJ1-1; 7 positions match TRBD1. The germline CDR1 and CDR2 sequences are SGHTA and FQGNSA. V gave up 4 bases and J gave up 4 bases; unmatched junction bases: 12. CDR3 length: 16 amino acids. Written as DNA, the CDR3 is TGTGCCAGCAGCTCCCGCTTAGGGGGCGGCACCACTGAAGCTTTCTTT. It translates to CASSSRLGGGTTEAFF.

This rearrangement joins TRBV10-3 to TRBJ1-3; maybe TRBD1 (6 bases). V was cut by 3 bases and J by 2 bases, with 14 bases left in between. The germline gives CDR1 ENHRY, CDR2 SYGVKD. The CDR3 sequence is 16 residues long. CDR3 region: CAISELQGRTGNTIYF. The CDR3 DNA follows: TGTGCCATCAGTGAATTACAGGGTAGGACTGGAAACACCATATATTTT.

The chain links TRBV10-3 to TRBJ2-5; D gene ambiguous. The CDR3 has 13 residues. The germline CDR1 and CDR2 sequences are ENHRY and SYGVKD. Trimming left V 5 bases short and J 1 base short, with 8 bases between. The DNA of the CDR3 is TGTGCCATCAGTAACCGGAGCCAAGAGACCCAGTACTTC. This translates into CAISNRSQETQYF.

The gene calls are TRBV11-2 and TRBJ1-1; D gene unclear. Germline V gene lookup returns CDR1 SGHAT and CDR2 FQNNGV. CDR3 length: 15 amino acids. V was shortened by 1 base and J by 5 bases, with 14 bases between the two germline ends. CDR3 residues: CASSLAAWGVTEAFF. CDR3 DNA: TGTGCCAGCAGCTTAGCCGCCTGGGGAGTAACTGAAGCTTTCTTT.

The V call is TRBV7-3, the J call TRBJ2-2, with TRBD1 identical over 8 bases. Unmatched junction bases numbered 4, after V lost 4 bases and J lost 0 bases. This CDR3 is built from 16 residues. Per the germline V gene, CDR1 is SGHTA and CDR2 is FQGTGA. CDR3 bases: TGTGCCAGCAGCTCCGCGGACAGGGCGAACACCGGGGAGCTGTTTTTT. Amino acids: CASSSADRANTGELFF. Variable domain in full (rest from reference TRBV7-3 and TRBJ2-2): GAGVSQTPSNKVTEKGKYVELRCDPISGHTALYWYRQSLGQGPEFLIYFQGTGAADDSGLPNDRFFAVRPEGSVSTLKIQRTERGDSAVYLCASSSADRANTGELFFGEGSRLTVL.

Details on this clone: Other DNA sequences in the same sample also yield this CDR3. The rearrangement uses TRBV6-5 and TRBJ1-2; possibly TRBD1 for D (5 bases). V lost 0 bases and J lost 6, with 8 bases in between. The CDR3 is 13 residues long. Germline CDR1 reads MNHEY; CDR2 reads SVGAGI. The CDR3 DNA follows: TGTGCCAGCAGTTACTCTAGGGGAAATGGCTACACCTTC. This gives the protein CASSYSRGNGYTF.

The CDR3 protein is CASSRSTISYYEQYF. As DNA, the CDR3 is TGCGCCAGCAGCCGGTCGACTATTTCCTACTACGAGCAGTACTTC. The V gene is TRBV4-1, the J gene TRBJ2-7, with D perhaps matching TRBD2 (5 bases). Germline V CDR1 and CDR2: MGHRA, YSYEKL. V was cut by 4 bases and J by 3 bases, with 16 bases left in between. This CDR3 has 15 residues.

CDR3 bases: TGTGCCACCAGCACCTGGTGGTCCAGCGGCTCCTACAATGAGCAGTTCTTC. It encodes CATSTWWSSGSYNEQFF. The V and J genes are TRBV15 and TRBJ2-1, with TRBD2 as a possible D gene (5 bases). Germline CDR1 LNHNV, CDR2 YYDKDF (reference sequence). The CDR3 has 17 amino acids. The V and J ends lost 4 bases and 0 bases respectively, with 16 bases between them.

The chain is built from TRBV6-1 and TRBJ2-1, with 7 bases lining up with TRBD2. V dropped 7 bases and J dropped 6; count of bases not matched to a gene: 3. This CDR3 spans 12 amino acids. Germline V gene data show CDR1 as MNHNS and CDR2 as SASEGT. In DNA, the CDR3 is TGTGCCAGCAATGGCGGGAGCAATGAGCAGTTCTTC. This sequence encodes CASNGGSNEQFF.

V gene TRBV4-3 combines with J gene TRBJ2-3, with TRBD2 matching over 12 bases. The germline CDR1 and CDR2 sequences are LGHNA and YSLEER. This CDR3 has 18 residues. Trimming at V came to 4 bases and at J to 5 bases, leaving 13 bases not matched to a gene. CDR3 nucleotides: TGCGCCAGCAGCCTGCATATCCCGACTAGCGGGAGCGGAGATACGCAGTATTTT. Its protein product is CASSLHIPTSGSGDTQYF.

Turning to this clone: Other DNA sequences in the sample encode the same CDR3. This chain connects TRBV7-2 to TRBJ1-1, with D maybe TRBD1 (5 bases). V was cut by 1 base and J by 0 bases, with 6 bases left in between. Per the germline V gene, CDR1 is SGHTA and CDR2 is FQGNSA. The length of the CDR3 is 14 residues. CDR3 bases: TGTGCCAGCAGCTTAGTCAGGGTGAACACTGAAGCTTTCTTT. Translation: CASSLVRVNTEAFF.

The genes are TRBV7-3 and TRBJ2-1; 7 nucleotides agree with TRBD2. After removal of 5 bases from V and 3 bases from J, the junction contained 10 bases not matched to a gene. Germline-derived CDR1 and CDR2 are SGHTA and FQGTGA. This CDR3 contains 16 residues. CDR3 sequence reads: CASSPPWAGDYNEQFF. In nucleotides, the CDR3 is TGTGCCAGCAGCCCGCCCTGGGCGGGAGACTACAATGAGCAGTTCTTC. Full variable domain (outside the CDR3, taken from reference TRBV7-3 and TRBJ2-1): GAGVSQTPSNKVTEKGKYVELRCDPISGHTALYWYRQSLGQGPEFLIYFQGTGAADDSGLPNDRFFAVRPEGSVSTLKIQRTERGDSAVYLCASSPPWAGDYNEQFFGPGTRLTVL.

In its sample, this clone was seen once. The rearrangement joins TRBV2 to TRBJ2-1; 15 nucleotides align to TRBD2. CDR1 is SNHLY, CDR2 FYNNEI, per germline. J lost 4 bases, V lost 6 bases, and 7 bases had no gene match. This CDR3 comprises 17 residues. The CDR3 region has the DNA TGTGCCAGCAGGCGGACTAGCGGGAGGGCCGGGTACAATGAGCAGTTCTTC. Translated: CASRRTSGRAGYNEQFF. Full variable domain (remainder filled in from reference TRBV2 and TRBJ2-1): EPEVTQTPSHQVTQMGQEVILRCVPISNHLYFYWYRQILGQKVEFLVSFYNNEISEKSEIFDDQFSVERPDGSNFTLKIRSTKLEDSAMYFCASRRTSGRAGYNEQFFGPGTRLTVL.

The chain employs TRBV5-1 and TRBJ2-1, with D uncertain. From germline, CDR1 is SGHRS and CDR2 YFSETQ. CDR3 size: 15 residues. Trimming shortened V by 2 bases and J by 1 base, and 10 bases separated the two germline ends. CDR3 amino acids: CASSFLGSSYNEQFF. For the CDR3, the DNA is TGCGCCAGCAGCTTCTTGGGCAGTTCCTACAATGAGCAGTTCTTC.

The chain combines TRBV2 with TRBJ2-6; D is unclear. Per germline, CDR1 SNHLY and CDR2 FYNNEI. V dropped 11 bases and J dropped 0 bases, with 8 bases sitting between them. CDR3 length: 13 amino acids. The CDR3 DNA reads as TGTGCCGGAACAGTCTCTGGGGCCAACGTCCTGACTTTC. Translated, it gives CAGTVSGANVLTF.